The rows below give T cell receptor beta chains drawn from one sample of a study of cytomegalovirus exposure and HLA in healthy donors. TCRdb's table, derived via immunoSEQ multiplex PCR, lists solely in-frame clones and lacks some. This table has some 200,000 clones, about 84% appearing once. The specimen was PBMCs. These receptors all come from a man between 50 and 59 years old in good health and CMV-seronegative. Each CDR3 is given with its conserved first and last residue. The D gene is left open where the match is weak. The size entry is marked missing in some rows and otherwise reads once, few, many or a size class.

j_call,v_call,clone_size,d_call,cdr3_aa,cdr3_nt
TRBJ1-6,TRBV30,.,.,CAWSPGLGSPLHF,TGTGCCTGGAGCCCAGGGCTGGGATCACCCCTCCACTTT
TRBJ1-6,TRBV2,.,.,CASSERGANSPLHF,TGTGCCAGCAGTGAACGGGGGGCCAATTCACCCCTCCACTTT
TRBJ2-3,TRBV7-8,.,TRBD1,CASSLRDRDTDTQYF,TGTGCCAGCAGCTTACGGGACAGGGACACAGATACGCAGTATTTT
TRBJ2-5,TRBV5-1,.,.,CASSTTQIFQYF,TGCGCCAGCAGCACAACACAGATCTTCCAGTACTTC
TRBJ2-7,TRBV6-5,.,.,CASSYLGHHYEQYF,TGTGCCAGCAGTTACTTGGGACATCACTACGAGCAGTACTTC
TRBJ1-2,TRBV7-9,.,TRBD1,CASSSGTGDGYTF,TGTGCCAGCAGCTCCGGGACAGGGGATGGCTACACCTTC
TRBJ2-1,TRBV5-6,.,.,CASRSKGEGYNEQFF,TGTGCCAGCAGAAGCAAGGGGGAGGGATACAATGAGCAGTTCTTC
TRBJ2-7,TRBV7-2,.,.,CASSQRGYEQYF,TGTGCCAGCAGCCAGCGAGGGTACGAGCAGTACTTC
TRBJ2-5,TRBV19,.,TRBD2,CASSIPGGTQYF,TGTGCCAGTAGTATACCGGGAGGGACCCAGTACTTC
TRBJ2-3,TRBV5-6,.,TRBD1,CASSWGTGPSTDTQYF,TGTGCCAGCAGCTGGGGGACAGGGCCTAGCACAGATACGCAGTATTTT
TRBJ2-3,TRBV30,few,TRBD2,CAWSGNREDTDTQYF,TGTGCCTGGAGTGGGAACCGGGAGGACACAGATACGCAGTATTTT
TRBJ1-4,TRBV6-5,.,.,CASSLGGLNEKLFF,TGTGCCAGCAGCCTGGGGGGACTTAATGAAAAACTGTTTTTT
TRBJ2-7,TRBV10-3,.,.,CAISVTGEQYF,TGTGCCATCAGTGTGACGGGCGAGCAGTACTTC
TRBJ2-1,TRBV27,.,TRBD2,CASRTNGGAYNEQFF,TGTGCCAGCAGGACCAACGGGGGGGCCTACAATGAGCAGTTCTTC
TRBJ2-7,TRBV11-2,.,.,CASSLGGLGGYEQYF,TGTGCCAGCAGCTTAGGAGGATTAGGGGGATACGAGCAGTACTTC
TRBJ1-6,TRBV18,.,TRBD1,CASSPIGTGLNSPLHF,TGTGCCAGCTCACCGATTGGGACAGGGCTTAATTCACCCCTCCACTTT
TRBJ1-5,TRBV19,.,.,CASSIVPDGSRPQHF,TGTGCCAGTAGTATAGTACCCGATGGGAGTCGGCCCCAGCATTTT
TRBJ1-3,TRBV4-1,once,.,CASSLGYGNTIYF,TGCGCCAGCAGCCTCGGGTATGGAAACACCATATATTTT
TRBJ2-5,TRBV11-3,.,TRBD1,CASSQGQGVSETQYF,TGTGCCAGCAGCCAGGGACAGGGGGTCTCAGAGACCCAGTACTTC
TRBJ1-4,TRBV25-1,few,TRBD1,CASSEGTGQSEKLFF,TGTGCCAGCAGTGAGGGGACAGGGCAGAGTGAAAAACTGTTTTTT
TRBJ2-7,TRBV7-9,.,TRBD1,CATSGQGAGEQYF,TGTGCCACATCAGGGCAGGGGGCTGGCGAGCAGTACTTC
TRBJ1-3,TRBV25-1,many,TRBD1,CASSSDRGSGNTIYF,TGTGCCAGCAGTTCGGACAGGGGCTCTGGAAACACCATATATTTT
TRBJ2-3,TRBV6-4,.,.,CASSSGSTDTQYF,TGTGCCAGCAGTAGCGGCAGCACAGATACGCAGTATTTT
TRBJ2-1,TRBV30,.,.,CAWSVRGNEQFF,TGTGCCTGGAGTGTACGCGGCAATGAGCAGTTCTTC
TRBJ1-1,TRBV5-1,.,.,CASSLARQVNTEAFF,TGCGCCAGCAGCTTGGCCCGACAAGTGAACACTGAAGCTTTCTTT
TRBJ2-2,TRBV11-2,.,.,CASSPVIYREVELFF,TGTGCCAGCAGCCCTGTAATATACAGGGAAGTGGAGCTGTTTTTT
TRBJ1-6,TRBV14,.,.,CASSQDYRSSSYNSPLHF,TGTGCCAGCAGCCAAGACTACCGATCGAGCTCCTATAATTCACCCCTCCACTTT
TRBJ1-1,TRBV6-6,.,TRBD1,CASSLQGLPEAFF,TGTGCCAGCAGTCTACAGGGGTTACCTGAAGCTTTCTTT
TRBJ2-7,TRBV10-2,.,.,CASSESAGRAYEQYF,TGCGCCAGCAGTGAGTCAGCGGGCAGGGCCTACGAGCAGTACTTC
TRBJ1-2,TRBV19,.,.,CASSPPRGTGNYGYTF,TGTGCCAGTAGTCCTCCCCGGGGGACGGGGAACTATGGCTACACCTTC
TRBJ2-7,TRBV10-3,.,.,CAINKGGEQYF,TGTGCCATCAATAAGGGGGGGGAGCAGTACTTC
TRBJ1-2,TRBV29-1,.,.,CSVEDPVWGYTF,TGCAGCGTTGAAGATCCGGTATGGGGCTACACCTTC
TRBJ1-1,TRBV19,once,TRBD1,CASSRDRSGPEAFF,TGTGCCAGTAGTAGGGACAGGTCGGGCCCTGAAGCTTTCTTT
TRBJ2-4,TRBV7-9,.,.,CASNNGGNIQYF,TGTGCCAGCAACAACGGGGGAAACATTCAGTACTTC
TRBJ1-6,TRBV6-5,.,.,CASSYNPDSINSPLHF,TGTGCCAGCAGTTACAACCCGGACAGCATTAATTCACCCCTCCACTTT
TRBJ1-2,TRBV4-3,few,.,CASSHAGLREVHYGYTF,TGCGCCAGCAGCCATGCAGGGTTAAGGGAGGTTCACTATGGCTACACCTTC
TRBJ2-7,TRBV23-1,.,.,CASSQSARDYEQYF,TGCGCCAGCAGTCAATCGGCCAGGGATTACGAGCAGTACTTC
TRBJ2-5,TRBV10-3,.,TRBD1,CAIGTESKETQYF,TGTGCCATCGGGACAGAAAGTAAAGAGACCCAGTACTTC
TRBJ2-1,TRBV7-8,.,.,CASSLAGGRYNEQFF,TGTGCCAGCAGCTTAGCGGGGGGGCGGTACAATGAGCAGTTCTTC
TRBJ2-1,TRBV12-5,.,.,CASAPYSYNEQFF,TGTGCTAGTGCCCCGTACTCCTACAATGAGCAGTTCTTC
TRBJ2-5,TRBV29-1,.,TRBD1,CSVEDRGKETQYF,TGCAGCGTTGAGGACAGGGGGAAAGAGACCCAGTACTTC
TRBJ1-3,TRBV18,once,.,CASSPPHGSNTIYF,TGTGCCAGCTCACCACCGCATGGGAGCAACACCATATATTTT
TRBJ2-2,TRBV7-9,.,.,CASSTTRDRNTGELFF,TGTGCCAGCAGTACAACCAGGGATCGGAACACCGGGGAGCTGTTTTTT
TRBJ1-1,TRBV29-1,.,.,CSATPYLSNTEAFF,TGCAGCGCGACACCTTATTTATCGAACACTGAAGCTTTCTTT
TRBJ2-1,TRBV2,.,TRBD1,CASRQGADNEQFF,TGTGCCAGCCGACAGGGTGCGGACAATGAGCAGTTCTTC
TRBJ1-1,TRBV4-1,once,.,CASSQGAQGVLNAEAFF,TGCGCCAGCAGCCAAGGGGCCCAGGGCGTCTTAAACGCTGAAGCTTTCTTT
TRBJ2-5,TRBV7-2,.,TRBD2,CASSLGGGSHATQYF,TGTGCCAGCAGCTTGGGCGGGGGGTCACACGCGACCCAGTACTTC
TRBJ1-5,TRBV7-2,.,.,CASSRGGGNQPQHF,TGTGCCAGCAGCCGCGGCGGAGGCAATCAGCCCCAGCATTTT
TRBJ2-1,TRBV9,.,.,CASSVALESRGYNEQFF,TGTGCCAGCAGCGTAGCGCTCGAGTCTAGGGGTTACAATGAGCAGTTCTTC
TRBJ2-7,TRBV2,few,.,CASSYLPGEQYF,TGTGCCAGCAGCTACCTCCCGGGGGAGCAGTACTTC
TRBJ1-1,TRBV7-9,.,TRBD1,CASRFGTANTEAFF,TGTGCCAGCAGATTCGGGACAGCGAACACTGAAGCTTTCTTT
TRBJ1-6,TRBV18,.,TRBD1,CASSVGTGGTNSPLHF,TGTGCCAGCTCCGTTGGGACAGGGGGAACGAATTCACCCCTCCACTTT